Listed here are 12 T cell receptor beta chains from one sample, sequenced in a study of shared clonotypes between healthy human individuals. Generated by immunoSEQ multiplex PCR, the TCRdb table keeps only in-frame clones and is missing some. The table shows 450,000 to 500,000 clones, with 79% occurring only once. Sequenced material: PBMCs. All receptors come from a middle-aged woman in good health. Some clones in this sample may be carry-over from other donors' samples.

CDR3 DNA: TGTGCCAGCAGTGAGGCTAGCGGGAGTCTCGATGAGCAGTTCTTC. Translation: CASSEASGSLDEQFF. V gene TRBV6-4 combines with J gene TRBJ2-1; 10 positions agree with TRBD2. The CDR3 covers 15 residues. Germline V gives CDR1 MRHNA, CDR2 SNTAGT. The junction had 7 bases not matched to a gene; V was cut back by 3 bases and J by 8 bases.

V and J are TRBV4-1 and TRBJ2-1; D perhaps matches TRBD1 (5 bases). This CDR3 comprises 16 residues. The germline V and J ends were trimmed by 5 bases and 7 bases, with 21 bases remaining between them. The germline gives CDR1 MGHRA, CDR2 YSYEKL. The CDR3 region is CASSKQVVVSPNEQFF. The DNA for the CDR3 is TGCGCCAGCAGCAAACAGGTAGTCGTCTCCCCAAATGAGCAGTTCTTC.

The V and J genes are TRBV5-1 and TRBJ2-7, with 7 bases matching TRBD2. With V trimmed by 7 bases and J by 2 bases, 6 bases remained unmatched. The CDR3 runs 13 residues. CDR1 is SGHRS, CDR2 YFSETQ, per germline. The CDR3 reads CASAARETYEQYF. Written as DNA, the CDR3 is TGCGCCAGCGCGGCGCGGGAGACCTACGAGCAGTACTTC.

The chain has TRBV28 and TRBJ2-4; TRBD1 matches at 8 bases. This CDR3 is built from 13 residues. The V segment lost 10 bases and the J segment 8 bases; nucleotides outside the gene matches: 10. Germline CDR1 MDHEN, CDR2 SYDVKM. CDR3 DNA: TGTGCCACCTCGGACAGGGTGGTAGACATTCAGTACTTC. Residues: CATSDRVVDIQYF.

Worth noting for this clone: This sample also contains other DNA sequences that code for the same CDR3. The chain uses TRBV4-3 and TRBJ2-7; TRBD1 matches at 8 bases. After removal of 0 bases from V and 2 bases from J, the junction contained 3 bases not matched to a gene. The length of the CDR3 is 15 residues. Germline V gene data show CDR1 as LGHNA and CDR2 as YSLEER. The CDR3 nucleotides are TGCGCCAGCAGCCAAGATCCCAGGGGGCCCTACGAGCAGTACTTC. Translating gives CASSQDPRGPYEQYF.

The chain joins TRBV27 to TRBJ2-6; D is uncertain. The CDR3 has 17 residues. V lost 8 bases and J lost 0, with 17 bases in between. Per germline, CDR1 MNHEY and CDR2 SMNVEV (reference sequence). The CDR3 is CASHAGPSPSGANVLTF. The CDR3 region has the DNA TGTGCCAGCCACGCAGGTCCGTCACCCTCTGGGGCCAACGTCCTGACTTTC.

The chain's CDR3 is CASSTYTGQDGYTF. The CDR3 DNA follows: TGTGCCAGCAGCACTTATACAGGGCAGGATGGCTACACCTTC. The chain recombines TRBV7-2 with TRBJ1-2; the D gene is possibly TRBD1 (6 bases). The CDR3 has 14 residues. Germline loops: CDR1 SGHTA, CDR2 FQGNSA. Trimming cost V 5 bases and J 6 bases, with 16 bases left between them.

This chain uses TRBV7-2 with TRBJ1-1; D is uncertain. The CDR3 totals 14 residues. V shed 5 bases and J shed 1 base, with 11 bases lying between them. Germline assignment: CDR1 SGHTA and CDR2 FQGNSA. The DNA of the CDR3 is TGTGCCAGCAGCCCAGATGGACGGAACACTGAAGCTTTCTTT. It specifies CASSPDGRNTEAFF.

This clone was picked up a small number of times. J is TRBJ2-1 and V is TRBV7-9; 9 nucleotides match TRBD1. This CDR3 contains 13 residues. V shed 0 bases, J shed 15 bases, and the junction held 6 bases outside the gene matches. Germline CDR1 reads SEHNR; CDR2 reads FQNEAQ (reference sequence). In DNA, the CDR3 is TGTGCCAGCAGCTTAGCGGGACAGGGAATAGCGTTCTTC. Translation: CASSLAGQGIAFF.

This chain uses TRBV19 with TRBJ2-7; D is possibly TRBD1 or TRBD2 (5 bases each). Trimming removed 10 bases at V and 2 bases at J, with 18 bases between. Looked up from germline, CDR1 is LNHDA and CDR2 is SQIVND (reference sequence). This CDR3 comprises 14 residues. As DNA, the CDR3 is TGTGCCAACCGGGACCCCCTGTGCGCCTACGAGCAGTACTTC. Its protein product is CANRDPLCAYEQYF.

This clone was detected once. The chain is built from TRBV25-1 and TRBJ2-3; D gene uncertain. Trimming shortened V by 1 base and J by 4 bases, and 9 bases separated the two germline ends. Per the germline V gene, CDR1 is MGHDK and CDR2 is SYGVNS. The CDR3 runs to 14 residues. This CDR3 is CASSEFGDPDTQYF. In nucleotides, the CDR3 is TGTGCCAGCAGTGAATTTGGAGATCCAGATACGCAGTATTTT.

V is TRBV18 and J is TRBJ1-1; TRBD1 agrees at 8 bases. The CDR3 loop spans 15 amino acids. Unmatched junction bases numbered 3, after V lost 2 bases and J lost 1 base. Germline V gene sequence: CDR1 KGHSH, CDR2 LQKENI. CDR3 nucleotides: TGTGCCAGCTCACCAACGCAGGGGGCGAACACTGAAGCTTTCTTT. Translation gives CASSPTQGANTEAFF.